Given below is one T cell receptor (beta chain) in context. Its antigen is not known. The V end lost 1 base, the J end lost 7 bases, and 13 bases lay between the germline ends. The CDR3 contains 14 residues. Germline V gene lookup returns CDR1 MDHEN and CDR2 SYDVKM. CMV status came from CD4+ T cell IFNgamma after overnight CMV lysate stimulation of fresh PBMCs. This entry belongs to a study of naive and memory T cell subsets. Whole-study results and caveats: Possibly reflecting memory cells re-expressing CD45RA, a few larger clonotypes occurred in naive repertoires, especially CD8. TCR counts from RNA may reflect activation-linked expression changes. In CD4 and CD8 cells, diversity dropped from naive through EMRA. TCR abundance followed a power law differing between naive and memory subsets.

The beta constant-region primer was an equimolar mix of two oligonucleotides covering TRBC1 and TRBC2. Ligated cDNA was amplified by four rounds of PCR with nested alpha and beta constant-region primers and SP2. TCRdb analysed the UMI-ligation and nested PCR reads with MiXCR anew, one entry per CDR3 protein. The sample contains 150,000 or so distinct CDR3 sequences, under 25% of which appear only once. Source material: naive CD4+ T cells from blood. The chain uses TRBV28 and TRBJ1-1; D remains ambiguous. This sequence was found in a human donor in good health. The DNA for the CDR3 is TGTGCCAGCAGTTTATCAACAGCGGCGTTTGAAGCTTTCTTT. It yields the protein CASSLSTAAFEAFF.